This T cell receptor beta chain was documented in a study of CD8 T cells in ankylosing spondylitis. Study-wide findings and caveats: A TCR beta motif of about eight highly homologous variants seemed to mark ankylosing spondylitis blood.

This clonotype came up many times. The antigen is unknown. CDR1 is SGHRS, CDR2 YFSETQ, per germline. This CDR3 is built from 16 residues. The V end lost 2 bases, the J end lost 5 bases, and 17 bases lay between the germline ends. A quantitative 5'-RACE method, one with molecular barcodes, was used to make TCR beta libraries. MiXCR was run by TCRdb on the 5' RACE reads, yielding one entry per CDR3 protein. The table lists around 180,000 distinct CDR3 sequences, 15% to 20% of them singletons. The chain couples TRBV5-1 to TRBJ2-1, with unresolved D. Sequenced: blood, either unsorted or a sorted T cell fraction (not recorded which). This receptor was taken from a male donor aged 10 to 35 with ankylosing spondylitis or in good health (not recorded which). The CDR3 DNA reads as TGCGCCAGCAGCTTCAGAGTTGCGGCCAGCCACAATGAGCAGTTCTTC. It is translated as CASSFRVAASHNEQFF.